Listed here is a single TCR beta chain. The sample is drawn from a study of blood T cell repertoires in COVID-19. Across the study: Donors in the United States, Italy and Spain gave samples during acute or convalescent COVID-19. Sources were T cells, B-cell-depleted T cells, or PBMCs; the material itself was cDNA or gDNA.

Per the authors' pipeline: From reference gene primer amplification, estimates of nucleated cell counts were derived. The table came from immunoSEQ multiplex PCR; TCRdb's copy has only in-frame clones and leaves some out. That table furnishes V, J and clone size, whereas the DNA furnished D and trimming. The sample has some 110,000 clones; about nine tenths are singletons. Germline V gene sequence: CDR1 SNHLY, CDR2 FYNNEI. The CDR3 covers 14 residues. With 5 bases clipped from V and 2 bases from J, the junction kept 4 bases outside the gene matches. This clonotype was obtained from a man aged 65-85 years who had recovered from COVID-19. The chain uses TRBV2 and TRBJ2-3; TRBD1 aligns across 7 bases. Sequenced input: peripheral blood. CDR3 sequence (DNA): TGTGCCAGCAGTAAACAGGGGACCACAGATACGCAGTATTTT. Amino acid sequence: CASSKQGTTDTQYF.